The clone carrying this TCR beta chain was counted only a few times. Its antigen remains unidentified. The CDR3 consists of 16 residues. Looked up from germline, CDR1 is SGDLS and CDR2 is YYNGEE. With V trimmed by 4 bases and J by 1 base, 5 bases remained unmatched. These data originate in a study of regulatory T cells in long-lasting Graves disease. Broader study findings: Persistent Graves' patients showed reduced TCR diversity versus newly diagnosed patients.

Library construction for TCR beta used iRepertoire HTBI primers and Arm-PCR of CDR3 regions. One entry per CDR3 protein, called by TCRdb with MiXCR from the multiplex PCR reads. This sample has fewer than 350,000 distinct CDR3 sequences, with over 15% found just once. Time point indicated: newly diagnosed GD, antithyroid drugs for less than 3 months. Generation of the TCR library employed RNA extracted from PBMCs. Those enrolled as patients came out of an endocrinology department in Xi'an, China. The origin of this receptor is a female donor with Graves disease. The chain is built from TRBV9 and TRBJ2-2, with 9 bases lining up with TRBD2. The sequenced sample was peripheral blood mononuclear cells (PBMCs), obtained at new diagnosis, from a patient treated with antithyroid drugs. The DNA for the CDR3 is TGTGCCAGCAGCTTCCGGACTAGCGTGAACACCGGGGAGCTGTTTTTT. This translates into CASSFRTSVNTGELFF.